This T cell receptor beta chain was observed in a study of T cells in localized non-small cell lung cancer. Germline V gives CDR1 MNHEY, CDR2 SMNVEV (reference sequence). Trimming pared 8 bases from V and 9 bases from J, leaving 17 bases between. CDR3 length equals 13 residues. Study conclusions and caveats: Appearances in adjacent lung were noted for a median approximately 52 of the top 100 tumor clones.

Some clones are missing from TCRdb's copy, which holds only in-frame ones; the method was immunoSEQ multiplex PCR. The sample consists of 20,000 to 25,000 clones, approximately 90% of them appearing once. As concerns this clone: Its antigen is still unknown.

The chain joins TRBV27 to TRBJ2-1; either TRBD1 or TRBD2 may supply D (5 bases each). The source of this sequence is a male donor older than 55 with stage I squamous cell lung carcinoma. The sample was peripheral blood, taken before any cancer treatment. The CDR3 coding sequence is TGTGCCAGCTCCTGGGTCCGGGGCGGTGAGCAGTTCTTC. It translates to CASSWVRGGEQFF.